These 29 T cell receptor beta chains were all obtained from the same sample, sequenced in a study of CD8 T cells in ankylosing spondylitis. Study-wide findings and caveats: Characteristic of ankylosing spondylitis blood, it appeared, was a TCR beta motif comprising eight highly homologous variants.

TCRdb redid the calling of the 5' RACE reads with MiXCR, one entry per CDR3 protein. The data contain 200,000 to 250,000 distinct CDR3 sequences, about 7% of them singletons. Their cognate antigens are unknown. The sample comprised blood, either unsorted or a sorted T cell fraction (not recorded which). These receptors all stem from a male donor with ankylosing spondylitis.

This clonotype was seen ten or more times. The genes are TRBV7-9 and TRBJ2-5, with 7 bases matching TRBD1. Germline V CDR1 and CDR2: SEHNR, FQNEAQ (reference sequence). Germline trimming cut 6 bases from V and 1 base from J; bases unmatched to any gene: 8. This CDR3 comprises 15 residues. CDR3 amino acids: CASRLQGFSQETQYF. CDR3 DNA: TGTGCCAGCAGATTACAGGGGTTTAGCCAAGAGACCCAGTACTTC.

This rearrangement joins TRBV30 to TRBJ1-1, with TRBD1 matching over 8 bases. Germline lookup yields CDR1 GTSNPN and CDR2 SVGIG (reference sequence). After removal of 0 bases from V and 3 bases from J, the junction contained 3 bases not matched to a gene. The CDR3 runs 14 residues. CDR3 residues: CAWSVQGAYTEAFF. In nucleotides, the CDR3 is TGTGCCTGGAGTGTGCAGGGGGCGTACACTGAAGCTTTCTTT.

This clonotype was counted at least ten times. The V call is TRBV20-1, the J call TRBJ2-7; D might be TRBD2 (6 bases). V was shortened by 5 bases and J by 2 bases, with 13 bases between the two germline ends. CDR3 size: 13 residues. The germline CDR1 and CDR2 sequences are DFQATT and SNEGSKA (reference sequence). The chain's CDR3 is CSAYRDLTYEQYF. The CDR3 region has the DNA TGCAGTGCTTACCGGGACTTGACCTACGAGCAGTACTTC.

This clonotype was recorded at least ten times. The chain uses TRBV4-2 and TRBJ2-7, with D possibly called TRBD1 or TRBD2 (5 bases each). Germline assignment: CDR1 LGHNA and CDR2 YNFKEQ. The CDR3 spans 15 residues. V was pared by 4 bases and J by 2 bases, with 15 bases between. This CDR3 reads CASSPEGYSAYEQYF. CDR3 nucleotides: TGTGCCAGCAGCCCTGAGGGGTATAGCGCCTACGAGCAGTACTTC.

This clonotype was observed many times. This sequence joins TRBV4-1 and TRBJ2-7, with 8 positions matching TRBD1. The CDR3 covers 17 residues. Unmatched junction bases numbered 10, after V lost 0 bases and J lost 3 bases. Per germline, CDR1 MGHRA and CDR2 YSYEKL. The CDR3 loop reads CASSQERFGDRGYEQYF. CDR3 nucleotide sequence: TGCGCCAGCAGCCAAGAGAGATTCGGCGACAGGGGCTACGAGCAGTACTTC.

This clonotype was counted many times. The rearrangement links TRBV6-1 to TRBJ1-6; TRBD1 aligns across 8 bases. Germline V gene data show CDR1 as MNHNS and CDR2 as SASEGT. V lost 5 bases, J lost 6 bases, and 3 bases stayed unmatched. The CDR3 consists of 14 residues. The CDR3 DNA follows: TGTGCCAGCAGTCAGACAGGGGTTAATTCACCCCTCCACTTT. Translating gives CASSQTGVNSPLHF.

This clonotype was observed at least ten times. This chain uses TRBV6-6 with TRBJ2-7; 7 bases agree with TRBD1. Germline CDR1 MNHNY, CDR2 SVGAGI (reference sequence). This CDR3 has 14 amino acids. The V segment lost 6 bases and the J segment 3 bases; nucleotides outside the gene matches: 8. The CDR3 spells CASRQPGQNYEQYF. Written as DNA, the CDR3 is TGTGCCAGCAGACAACCGGGACAGAACTACGAGCAGTACTTC.

In its sample, this clonotype was seen many times. CDR3 DNA sequence: TGTGCCAGCAGCTTGATGGGGCGGCCCCAGCATTTT. Its translation is CASSLMGRPQHF. The rearrangement links TRBV5-5 to TRBJ1-5; possibly TRBD1 for D (5 bases). Trimming left V 1 base short and J 9 bases short, with 8 bases between. Germline CDR1 and CDR2: SGHKS and YYEKEE (reference sequence). The CDR3 loop spans 12 amino acids.

This chain links TRBV2 with TRBJ2-1; 7 bases match TRBD2. Germline-derived CDR1 and CDR2 are SNHLY and FYNNEI. CDR3 length equals 16 residues. The V segment lost 3 bases and the J segment 6 bases; nucleotides outside the gene matches: 11. As DNA, the CDR3 is TGTGCCAGCAGTGATCCGAGCGGGGTCTTCCGCAATGAGCAGTTCTTC. Its translation: CASSDPSGVFRNEQFF.

The table lists this clonotype with a few counts. The chain has TRBV28 and TRBJ2-7; 8 bases line up with TRBD1. The CDR3 extends over 15 amino acids. The germline V gene encodes CDR1 MDHEN and CDR2 SYDVKM. After removal of 3 bases from V and 2 bases from J, the junction contained 6 bases not matched to a gene. This CDR3 is CASSFPDRAAYEQYF. The CDR3 nucleotides are TGTGCCAGCAGTTTTCCGGACAGGGCCGCCTACGAGCAGTACTTC.

This clonotype was picked up a small number of times. V is TRBV4-3 and J is TRBJ2-2, with TRBD2 matching 12 bases. The ends lost 2 bases at V and 8 bases at J; junction bases unmatched: 3. The CDR3 sequence is 15 residues long. The V gene's germline CDR1 is LGHNA and CDR2 YSLEER. CDR3 DNA sequence: TGCGCCAGCAGCCAACTGACTAGCGGGAGAGGGGAGCTGTTTTTT. Its protein product is CASSQLTSGRGELFF.

This clonotype was counted many times. This rearrangement joins TRBV2 to TRBJ2-2; no firm D call. The CDR3 totals 15 residues. V was pared by 0 bases and J by 0 bases, with 5 bases between. Germline V gene data show CDR1 as SNHLY and CDR2 as FYNNEI. The CDR3 region has the DNA TGTGCCAGCAGTGAAGCGCTAACGAACACCGGGGAGCTGTTTTTT. As protein: CASSEALTNTGELFF.

This clonotype was recorded at least ten times. The chain employs TRBV6-2 or TRBV6-3 and TRBJ2-3; unclear D gene. V dropped 0 bases and J dropped 6 bases, with 16 bases sitting between them. Germline V gene sequence: CDR1 MNHEY, CDR2 SVGEGT. The CDR3 is 16 amino acids. CDR3 protein: CASSYSARPPTDTQYF. DNA for the CDR3: TGTGCCAGCAGTTACTCAGCCCGGCCCCCCACGGATACGCAGTATTTT.

This clonotype was detected ten times or more. The CDR3 coding sequence is TGTGCCAGCAGCTCTGGCGCGCGCAATGAGCAGTTCTTC. Its protein is CASSSGARNEQFF. The chain uses TRBV6-2 or TRBV6-3 and TRBJ2-1; D not resolved. The CDR3 has 13 residues. Trimming removed 6 bases from V and 6 bases from J, with 12 bases in between. The germline CDR1 and CDR2 sequences are MNHEY and SVGEGT.

This clonotype was recorded many times. The chain couples TRBV5-1 to TRBJ2-7, with TRBD2 identical over 9 bases. Losses at the gene ends were 0 bases for V and 5 bases for J; bases not matched to a gene: 9. Germline lookup yields CDR1 SGHRS and CDR2 YFSETQ. The CDR3 sequence is 16 residues long. The CDR3 loop reads CASSLDEAGGYHEQYF. The CDR3, as DNA: TGCGCCAGCAGCTTGGATGAGGCGGGAGGGTACCACGAGCAGTACTTC.

The rearrangement links TRBV4-2 to TRBJ1-2; no clear D gene. Germline V gives CDR1 LGHNA, CDR2 YNFKEQ. CDR3 length: 16 amino acids. The V and J ends lost 0 bases and 1 base respectively, with 12 bases between them. The CDR3 DNA sequence: TGTGCCAGCAGCCAAGAAGTCAGGAACTATAACTATGGCTACACCTTC. This codes for CASSQEVRNYNYGYTF.

The chain uses TRBV24-1 and TRBJ2-5, with D possibly matching TRBD2 (5 bases). The CDR3 spans 17 residues. Deletions cut 3 bases from V and 3 bases from J, with 19 bases between. From germline, CDR1 is KGHDR and CDR2 SFDVKD. The CDR3 sequence: CATSDPTSGPREETQYF. As DNA, the CDR3 is TGTGCCACCAGTGATCCCACTAGTGGGCCCCGGGAAGAGACCCAGTACTTC.

Worth noting for this clonotype: The junction does not match germline at one end; this may be a read error. The CDR3 DNA reads as TGTGCTAGCAGCTTAGAACAGGGAAATCAGCCCCAGCATTTT. Translating it yields CASSLEQGNQPQHF. V and J are TRBV7-7 and TRBJ1-5; D may be TRBD1 (6 bases). This CDR3 spans 14 amino acids. Per the germline V gene, CDR1 is SSHAT and CDR2 is FNYEAQ (reference sequence).

This clonotype showed up many times. The V and J genes are TRBV12-3 or TRBV12-4 and TRBJ2-4; D uncertain. With 5 bases removed from V and 6 bases from J, the gap between germline ends came to 11 bases. This CDR3 is 13 amino acids long. Here the CDR3 DNA reads TGTGCCAGCAGTCCAGACACGGCAAACATTCAGTACTTC. Its protein product is CASSPDTANIQYF.

Ten or more counts support this clonotype. The V and J genes are TRBV4-1 and TRBJ2-2; D gene unclear. Per germline, CDR1 MGHRA and CDR2 YSYEKL. The CDR3 spans 14 residues. The ends were cut back, 0 bases at V and 7 bases at J, with 9 bases in the middle. The CDR3 DNA sequence: TGCGCCAGCAGCCAAGATTGGGAAAGCGGGGAGCTGTTTTTT. Its protein is CASSQDWESGELFF.

This clonotype occurred a few times. The chain has TRBV11-2 and TRBJ2-3; 11 nucleotides agree with TRBD2. Unmatched junction bases numbered 8, after V lost 6 bases and J lost 3 bases. Germline CDR1 reads SGHAT; CDR2 reads FQNNGV. The CDR3 consists of 16 residues. CDR3 in DNA: TGTGCCAGCAGAAAACTAGCGGGAGTCGGGACAGATACGCAGTATTTT. As protein: CASRKLAGVGTDTQYF.

This clonotype was seen many times. The chain carries TRBV7-8 and TRBJ2-2; weak D call: TRBD1 (5 bases). The CDR3 has 16 amino acids. V lost 0 bases, J lost 4 bases, and 12 bases lay in between. CDR1 and CDR2 from the germline V gene are SGHVS and FQNEAQ. This CDR3 is CASSLAAGRVTGELFF. Here the CDR3 DNA reads TGTGCCAGCAGCTTAGCGGCTGGCAGGGTCACCGGGGAGCTGTTTTTT.

This clonotype showed up many times. This chain joins TRBV6-1 and TRBJ1-2; maybe TRBD1 (6 bases). The CDR3 consists of 14 residues. Germline CDR1 reads MNHNS; CDR2 reads SASEGT. Trimming pared 6 bases from V and 2 bases from J, leaving 13 bases between. In DNA, the CDR3 is TGTGCCAGCAGGCCTACTACAGGGAACTATGGCTACACCTTC. The encoded protein is CASRPTTGNYGYTF.

Ten or more counts support this clonotype. V gene TRBV7-9 combines with J gene TRBJ1-1; D is unresolved. The CDR3 sequence is 14 residues long. Germline V gives CDR1 SEHNR, CDR2 FQNEAQ (reference sequence). Trimming pared 4 bases from V and 3 bases from J, leaving 12 bases between. The CDR3 is CASSYLPGDTEAFF. DNA for the CDR3: TGTGCCAGCAGCTACCTCCCTGGCGACACTGAAGCTTTCTTT.

This clonotype was detected many times. The chain combines TRBV6-1 with TRBJ1-2; 10 nucleotides match TRBD1. CDR3 length equals 15 residues. CDR1 and CDR2 (germline): MNHNS, SASEGT. Losses at the gene ends were 3 bases for V and 4 bases for J; bases not matched to a gene: 5. The DNA of the CDR3 is TGTGCCAGCAGTGAGGGGACAGGGGATTCCTATGGCTACACCTTC. Its translation is CASSEGTGDSYGYTF.

This clonotype was observed a single time. It may be a read error: a sequence one base away is much more abundant. The genes are TRBV2 and TRBJ2-3, with D possibly TRBD2 on 6 matching bases. V dropped 4 bases and J dropped 5 bases, with 16 bases sitting between them. Germline CDR1 is SNHLY and CDR2 is FYNNEI. The CDR3 extends over 15 amino acids. The CDR3 loop is CASSGALSGVDTQYF. As DNA, the CDR3 is TGTGCCAGCAGTGGAGCCCTCTCGGGGGTAGATACGCAGTATTTT.

The table lists this clonotype with a few counts. The rearrangement uses TRBV7-2 and TRBJ2-2; D uncertain. This CDR3 comprises 14 residues. Germline lookup yields CDR1 SGHTA and CDR2 FQGNSA. V lost 2 bases, J lost 5 bases, and 9 bases lay in between. CDR3 residues: CASSLNSRTGELFF. CDR3 nucleotides: TGTGCCAGCAGCTTAAACTCCAGAACCGGGGAGCTGTTTTTT.

This clonotype has a handful of counts. This chain links TRBV9 with TRBJ2-6; 9 bases agree with TRBD1. The V and J ends lost 4 bases and 0 bases, in that order; junction bases with no gene match: 8. The CDR3 loop spans 18 amino acids. CDR1 and CDR2 from the germline V gene are SGDLS and YYNGEE. CDR3 coding DNA: TGTGCCAGCAGCATCCGGACAGGGGTGAGCTCTGGGGCCAACGTCCTGACTTTC. It encodes CASSIRTGVSSGANVLTF.

This clonotype has a handful of counts. V is TRBV7-2 and J is TRBJ2-3, with a possible D match to TRBD1 (5 bases). Germline loops: CDR1 SGHTA, CDR2 FQGNSA. Trimming left V 6 bases short and J 0 bases short, with 13 bases between. The CDR3 is made up of 15 amino acids. CDR3 sequence reads: CASRPRGGSTDTQYF. The CDR3 DNA follows: TGTGCCAGCAGGCCAAGGGGCGGTAGCACAGATACGCAGTATTTT. The complete variable domain, with remaining parts taken from reference TRBV7-2 and TRBJ2-3, reads GAGVSQSPSNKVTEKGKDVELRCDPISGHTALYWYRQSLGQGLEFLIYFQGNSAPDKSGLPSDRFSAERTGGSVSTLTIQRTQQEDSAVYLCASRPRGGSTDTQYFGPGTRLTVL.